Following are 3 T cell receptor beta chains from one sample sequenced in a study of T cell responses to AZD1222 COVID-19 vaccine. Clones were sequenced by immunoSEQ multiplex PCR, and TCRdb holds only the in-frame ones, with some missing. The data contain roughly 150,000 clones, about 92% of them seen just once; the ten biggest clones take up approximately 2.3%. The specimen was peripheral blood, collected on day 0 of AZD1222 vaccination. The receptors stem from an adult in good health.

The chain recombines TRBV5-8 with TRBJ2-7, with D maybe TRBD1 (5 bases). The germline V gene has CDR1 SGHTS and CDR2 YDEGEE. Trimming removed 2 bases at V and 2 bases at J, with 8 bases between. The CDR3 is 13 residues long. The CDR3 DNA is TGTGCCAGCAGCTTCGACAGAACCTACGAGCAGTACTTC. As protein: CASSFDRTYEQYF.

The rearrangement links TRBV18 to TRBJ1-2, with no clear D. Germline loops: CDR1 KGHSH, CDR2 LQKENI. This CDR3 has 15 amino acids. V lost 1 base, J lost 0 bases, and 9 bases lay in between. CDR3 nucleotides: TGTGCCAGCTCACCACAAGAAGGTCCTAACTATGGCTACACCTTC. Its protein is CASSPQEGPNYGYTF.

The chain couples TRBV6-5 to TRBJ2-2; the D call may be TRBD1 or TRBD2 (5 bases each). The CDR3 runs 15 residues. Trimming removed 0 bases from V and 7 bases from J, with 12 bases in between. CDR1 is MNHEY and CDR2 is SVGAGI in the germline V gene. The CDR3 nucleotides are TGTGCCAGCAGTTACTCGGGACCCCCGAGCGGGGAGCTGTTTTTT. As protein: CASSYSGPPSGELFF.